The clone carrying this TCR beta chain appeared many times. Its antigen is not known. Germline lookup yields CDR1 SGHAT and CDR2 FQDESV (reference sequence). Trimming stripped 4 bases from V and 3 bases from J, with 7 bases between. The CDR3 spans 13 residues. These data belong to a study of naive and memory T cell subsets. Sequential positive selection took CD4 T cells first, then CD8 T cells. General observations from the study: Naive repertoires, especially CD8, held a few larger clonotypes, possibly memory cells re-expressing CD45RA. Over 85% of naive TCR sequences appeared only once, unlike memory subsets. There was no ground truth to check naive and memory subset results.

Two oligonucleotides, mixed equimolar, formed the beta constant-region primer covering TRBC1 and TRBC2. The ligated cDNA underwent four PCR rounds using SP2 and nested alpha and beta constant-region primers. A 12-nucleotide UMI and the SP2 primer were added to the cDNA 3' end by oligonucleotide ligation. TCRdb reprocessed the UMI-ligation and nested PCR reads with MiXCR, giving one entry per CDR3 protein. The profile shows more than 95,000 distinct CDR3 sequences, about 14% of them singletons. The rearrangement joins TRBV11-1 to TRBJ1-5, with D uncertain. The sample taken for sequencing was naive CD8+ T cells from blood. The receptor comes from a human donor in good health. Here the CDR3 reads CASSYWDNQPQHF. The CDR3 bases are TGTGCCAGCAGCTATTGGGACAATCAGCCCCAGCATTTT.